Included here is one T cell receptor beta chain sequence, with context. TCRdb passed the 5' RACE reads through MiXCR, listing each CDR3 protein once. The sample has 150,000 or so distinct CDR3 sequences, roughly 14% seen once. The data stem from a study of T-cell memory formation after mild COVID-19. V trimming: 6 bases; J trimming: 0 bases; junction bases outside the gene matches: 11. This CDR3 is built from 16 residues. The TCR was taken from an adult woman who had mild COVID-19 (a few samples of this study predate the infection). Cell type and time point are not known. J is TRBJ2-7 and V is TRBV12-3 or TRBV12-4; 7 bases fit TRBD2. The sample consisted of PBMCs or a T cell subset sorted from them (not recorded which). CDR3 sequence: CASSPDQREGSYEQYF. The CDR3 DNA is TGTGCCAGCAGCCCCGACCAGCGGGAAGGCTCCTACGAGCAGTACTTC.